One sample yielded the 19 T cell receptor beta chains listed below, sequenced in a study of early T cells in non-severe SARS-CoV-2 infection. TCRdb re-derived calls from the 5' RACE reads in MiXCR, one entry per CDR3 protein. The sample holds 87,000 or so distinct CDR3 sequences, 11% to 15% seen once. The sample comprised whole blood. These TCRs come from an adult who was a healthcare worker with PCR-confirmed SARS-CoV-2 infection or an uninfected control (not recorded which).

The chain joins TRBV5-6 to TRBJ1-1; 9 bases agree with TRBD1. CDR3 length equals 16 residues. With 3 bases clipped from V and 1 base from J, the junction kept 7 bases outside the gene matches. Per the germline V gene, CDR1 is SGHDT and CDR2 is YYEEEE. The CDR3 bases are TGTGCCAGCAGCTCGCGAAACAGGGGGCCGAACACTGAAGCTTTCTTT. Protein: CASSSRNRGPNTEAFF.

This clonotype was counted between two and nine times. The J gene is TRBJ2-1, the V gene TRBV25-1, with TRBD1 identical over 8 bases. Germline V CDR1 and CDR2: MGHDK, SYGVNS. The trim removed 4 bases at V and 7 bases at J, leaving 6 bases unmatched. This CDR3 comprises 14 residues. The CDR3 nucleotides are TGTGCCAGCAGTGGGCTCAGGGGGCGAAATGAGCAGTTCTTC. This codes for CASSGLRGRNEQFF. The full variable domain, with the rest looked up from reference TRBV25-1 and TRBJ2-1, is EADIYQTPRYLVIGTGKKITLECSQTMGHDKMYWYQQDPGMELHLIHYSYGVNSTEKGDLSSESTVSRIRTEHFPLTLESARPSHTSQYLCASSGLRGRNEQFFGPGTRLTVL.

This clonotype was recorded many times. The chain links TRBV5-1 to TRBJ2-3, with TRBD2 matching 9 bases. This CDR3 has 15 amino acids. Per germline, CDR1 SGHRS and CDR2 YFSETQ. Trimming at V came to 3 bases and at J to 5 bases, leaving 7 bases not matched to a gene. CDR3 region: CASSYRVAGEDTQYF. The CDR3 coding sequence is TGCGCCAGCAGCTATCGGGTAGCGGGGGAAGATACGCAGTATTTT.

Many counts were recorded for this clonotype. The rearrangement joins TRBV5-1 to TRBJ1-1; tentatively, D is TRBD1 (5 bases). The CDR3 sequence is 16 residues long. The germline V gene has CDR1 SGHRS and CDR2 YFSETQ. V was pared by 5 bases and J by 1 base, with 18 bases between. The CDR3 coding sequence is TGCGCCAGCAGTGTACTACCACGGGGGGAGAACACTGAAGCTTTCTTT. This codes for CASSVLPRGENTEAFF.

This clonotype was detected a few times. The rearrangement uses TRBV29-1 and TRBJ1-1; no definite D call. Germline V CDR1 and CDR2: SQVTM, ANQGSEA. The length of the CDR3 is 10 residues. The V and J ends lost 7 bases and 1 base respectively, with 4 bases between them. The CDR3 sequence: CSAQNTEAFF. The CDR3 coding sequence is TGCAGCGCCCAGAACACTGAAGCTTTCTTT.

V and J are TRBV4-1 and TRBJ1-3; D call uncertain. V shed 1 base and J shed 3 bases, with 7 bases lying between them. Germline CDR1 reads MGHRA; CDR2 reads YSYEKL. The CDR3 has 14 residues. CDR3 nucleotide sequence: TGCGCCAGCAGCCAAGGGTCCCTTGGAAACACCATATATTTT. It encodes CASSQGSLGNTIYF.

This clonotype occurred a few times. V usage is TRBV6-5 and J usage is TRBJ1-1, with a tentative D call TRBD1 (5 bases). Trimming removed 0 bases at V and 10 bases at J, with 12 bases between. Germline V lookup: CDR1 MNHEY, CDR2 SVGAGI. There are 13 residues in the CDR3. CDR3 sequence (DNA): TGTGCCAGCAGTTACTCGCAGGGAAGGAGAGCTTTCTTT. It encodes CASSYSQGRRAFF.

This clonotype turned up a few times. The chain links TRBV11-2 to TRBJ2-7, with 10 bases fitting TRBD2. The CDR3 spans 13 residues. The germline gives CDR1 SGHAT, CDR2 FQNNGV. Trimming took 6 bases from V and 1 from J; bases not matched to a gene: 0. CDR3 sequence (DNA): TGTGCCAGCAGTAGCGGGAGGTCCTACGAGCAGTACTTC. Protein product: CASSSGRSYEQYF.

In this sample, this clonotype turned up a few times. This chain joins TRBV9 and TRBJ2-7; 8 bases are shared with TRBD2. CDR3 length: 15 residues. The junction had 4 bases not matched to a gene; V was cut back by 0 bases and J by 2 bases. The germline V gene encodes CDR1 SGDLS and CDR2 YYNGEE. The CDR3 reads CASSVGSGGPYEQYF. The CDR3 DNA sequence: TGTGCCAGCAGCGTAGGGAGCGGGGGCCCCTACGAGCAGTACTTC. The full variable domain, its missing parts supplied by reference TRBV9 and TRBJ2-7, is DSGVTQTPKHLITATGQRVTLRCSPRSGDLSVYWYQQSLDQGLQFLIQYYNGEERAKGNILERFSAQQFPDLHSELNLSSLELGDSALYFCASSVGSGGPYEQYFGPGTRLTVT.

In its sample, this clonotype was seen many times. The chain couples TRBV25-1 to TRBJ2-3; D is ambiguous. Germline V lookup: CDR1 MGHDK, CDR2 SYGVNS. The length of the CDR3 is 15 residues. V lost 6 bases to trimming and J lost 1 base, with 14 bases between them. CDR3 nucleotides: TGTGCCAGCAGCCCGAGCTGGTCGGGCACAGATACGCAGTATTTT. Its translation: CASSPSWSGTDTQYF.

This clonotype showed up just a few times. The chain combines TRBV21-1 with TRBJ2-2. TRBV21-1 is tagged as a pseudogene. The CDR3 is 15 amino acids. The CDR3 DNA reads TGTGCCAGCAGCAAAGGGACGGCGAACACCGGGGAGCTGTTTTTT. It yields the protein CASSKGTANTGELFF.

The chain carries TRBV2 and TRBJ2-3; D not resolved. The germline CDR1 and CDR2 sequences are SNHLY and FYNNEI. The CDR3 sequence is 12 residues long. V lost 7 bases and J 7 bases, leaving 12 bases between the germline ends. The CDR3 spells CASNEVRNTQYF. The CDR3 DNA reads TGTGCCAGCAACGAGGTTAGGAATACGCAGTATTTT.

This clonotype was picked up a small number of times. The chain joins TRBV7-9 to TRBJ2-7; maybe TRBD1 (5 bases). CDR3 size: 15 residues. Germline-derived CDR1 and CDR2 are SEHNR and FQNEAQ (reference sequence). V was cut by 0 bases and J by 4 bases, with 13 bases left in between. CDR3: CASSLAREAQYEQYF. The CDR3 DNA reads TGTGCCAGCAGCTTAGCCAGGGAAGCCCAATACGAGCAGTACTTC.

This sequence joins TRBV6-5 and TRBJ1-6, with D perhaps matching TRBD1 (5 bases). This CDR3 region has 18 residues. CDR1 is MNHEY and CDR2 is SVGAGI in the germline V gene. The V end was cut by 1 base, the J end by 1 base, with 14 bases between. CDR3 nucleotide sequence: TGTGCCAGCAGTTACTGGGCGGGGGGGATGTCCTATAATTCACCCCTCCACTTT. The encoded protein is CASSYWAGGMSYNSPLHF.

This chain uses TRBV3-1 with TRBJ1-6; 9 bases map to TRBD1. V trimming: 6 bases; J trimming: 8 bases; junction bases outside the gene matches: 5. The CDR3 spans 14 residues. Germline V lookup: CDR1 LGHDT, CDR2 YNNKEL (reference sequence). The CDR3 DNA reads TGTGCCAGCAGACACGGGACAGGGCATTCACCCCTCCACTTT. Encoded protein: CASRHGTGHSPLHF.

This clonotype was seen more than once but under ten times. The chain recombines TRBV28 with TRBJ1-2, with 7 bases identical to TRBD1. The ends lost 4 bases at V and 8 bases at J; junction bases unmatched: 10. The CDR3 covers 14 residues. CDR1 and CDR2 (germline): MDHEN, SYDVKM. The CDR3 DNA reads TGTGCCAGCAGTTCCCTTAGGACAGGTGGCGGCTACACCTTC. Protein sequence: CASSSLRTGGGYTF.

The chain combines TRBV6-5 with TRBJ1-4; D remains unclear. V was clipped by 5 bases and J by 6 bases, with 7 bases between them. The length of the CDR3 is 12 residues. Germline CDR1 is MNHEY and CDR2 is SVGAGI. The chain's CDR3 is CASSGDYEKLFF. The DNA for the CDR3 is TGTGCCAGCAGTGGGGATTATGAAAAACTGTTTTTT.

CDR3 amino acids: CAWSGFEKLFF. Written as DNA, the CDR3 is TGTGCCTGGAGTGGGTTTGAAAAACTGTTTTTT. The rearrangement uses TRBV30 and TRBJ1-4, with D hard to call. V was pared by 1 base and J by 7 bases, with 4 bases between. The CDR3 spans 11 residues. The germline V gene encodes CDR1 GTSNPN and CDR2 SVGIG (reference sequence).

This clonotype has more than one count but fewer than ten. CDR3 protein: CASSKDRAWTDTQYF. The CDR3 nucleotides read TGCGCCAGCAGCAAGGACAGGGCTTGGACAGATACGCAGTATTTT. The rearrangement links TRBV5-1 to TRBJ2-3, with 8 bases lining up with TRBD1. With V trimmed by 4 bases and J by 3 bases, 7 bases remained unmatched. The length of the CDR3 is 15 residues. Germline CDR1 and CDR2: SGHRS and YFSETQ. Using reference TRBV5-1 and TRBJ2-3 for the parts outside the CDR3, the full variable domain is KAGVTQTPRYLIKTRGQQVTLSCSPISGHRSVSWYQQTPGQGLQFLFEYFSETQRNKGNFPGRFSGRQFSNSRSEMNVSTLELGDSALYLCASSKDRAWTDTQYFGPGTRLTVL.